The clone carrying this T cell receptor beta chain was seen only a few times. PCR was performed a second time for about 7 to 12 cycles using a sample-barcoded 5' primer and a J-beta primer mix. TCRdb re-called the 5' RACE reads through MiXCR, storing one row per CDR3 protein. The sample shows some 930,000 distinct CDR3 sequences, under 35% of them seen only once. The CDR3 length is 12 residues. V lost 5 bases to trimming and J lost 3 bases, with 10 bases between them. CDR1 and CDR2 (germline): SQVTM, ANQGSEA. The data originate from a study of blood T cells in healthy people across ages. These data were also reused for a study on T cells of mothers and their children. That investigation notes: A few healthy Caucasian mothers, along with their six children, were the donors.

The material sequenced was blood. The clonotype comes from a middle-aged woman in good health. This chain connects TRBV29-1 to TRBJ1-1; D is possibly TRBD1 (6 bases). The CDR3 is CSVRTEDTEAFF. The CDR3 DNA reads as TGCAGCGTTAGGACAGAGGACACTGAAGCTTTCTTT.